This T cell receptor (beta chain) was profiled in a study of blood T cell repertoires in COVID-19. The overall study: Researchers got acute and convalescent COVID-19 samples from the United States, Italy and Spain. Sample material is recorded as cDNA or gDNA derived from T cells, B-cell-depleted T cells, or PBMCs.

Under the authors' procedure: Nucleated cell counts were estimated from reference gene primer amplification. Clones were sequenced by immunoSEQ multiplex PCR, and TCRdb holds only the in-frame ones, with some missing. V and J calls and clone size are copied from that table; D and trimming were computed from the DNA. The table lists about 180,000 clones, under 85% of them singletons. Material: peripheral blood. This TCR was sampled from a human donor in a cohort sampled during active COVID-19.

CDR3: CASSLGQETYNEQFF. The CDR3 bases are TGCGCCAGCAGCTTGGGGCAGGAAACCTACAATGAGCAGTTCTTC. The rearrangement links TRBV5-1 to TRBJ2-1; D is undetermined. The length of the CDR3 is 15 residues. V lost 0 bases and J lost 2, with 9 bases in between. Germline V gene lookup returns CDR1 SGHRS and CDR2 YFSETQ.